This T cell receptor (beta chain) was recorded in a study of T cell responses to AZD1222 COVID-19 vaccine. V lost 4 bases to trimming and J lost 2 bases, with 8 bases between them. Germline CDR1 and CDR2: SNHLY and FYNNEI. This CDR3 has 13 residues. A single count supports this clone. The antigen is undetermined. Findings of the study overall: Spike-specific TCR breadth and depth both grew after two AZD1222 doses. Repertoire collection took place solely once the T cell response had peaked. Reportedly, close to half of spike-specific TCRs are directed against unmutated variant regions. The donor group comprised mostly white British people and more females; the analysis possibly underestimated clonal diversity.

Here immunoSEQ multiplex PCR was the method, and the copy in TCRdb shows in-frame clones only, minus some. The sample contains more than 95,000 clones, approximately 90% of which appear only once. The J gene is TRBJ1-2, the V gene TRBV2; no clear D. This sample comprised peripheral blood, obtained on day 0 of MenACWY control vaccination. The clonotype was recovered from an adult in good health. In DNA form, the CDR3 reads TGTGCCAGCAGTGCTATGATAAACTATGGCTACACCTTC. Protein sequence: CASSAMINYGYTF. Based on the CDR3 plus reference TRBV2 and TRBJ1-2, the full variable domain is EPEVTQTPSHQVTQMGQEVILRCVPISNHLYFYWYRQILGQKVEFLVSFYNNEISEKSEIFDDQFSVERPDGSNFTLKIRSTKLEDSAMYFCASSAMINYGYTFGSGTRLTVV.